This T cell receptor beta chain derives from a study of spatial heterogeneity in lung cancer. Study results and caveats: Mutation counts in tumors were tracked by counts of expanded intratumoral alpha and beta TCRs.

Germline V gene sequence: CDR1 MGHRA, CDR2 YSYEKL. Between the trimmed V and J ends, which lost 1 base and 7 bases, there was a span of 22 bases. CDR3 length equals 18 residues. This clonotype was counted at least ten times. What it binds is not known. Using its own MiXCR run on the 5' RACE reads, TCRdb lists one record per CDR3 protein. The sample gives about 7,500 distinct CDR3 sequences, 9.5% to 15% of which show up once; about a fifth is in the top ten. Time point indicated: sample taken at primary tumor resection. The receptor comes from a male donor with early-stage non-small cell lung cancer. This sample comprised lung tumor tissue, obtained at surgery. The V gene is TRBV4-1, the J gene TRBJ1-4; TRBD1 is a possible D gene (6 bases). CDR3 in amino acids: CASSQVKGPPGAGEKLFF. In nucleotides, the CDR3 is TGCGCCAGCAGCCAAGTAAAAGGCCCCCCGGGGGCTGGTGAAAAACTGTTTTTT.